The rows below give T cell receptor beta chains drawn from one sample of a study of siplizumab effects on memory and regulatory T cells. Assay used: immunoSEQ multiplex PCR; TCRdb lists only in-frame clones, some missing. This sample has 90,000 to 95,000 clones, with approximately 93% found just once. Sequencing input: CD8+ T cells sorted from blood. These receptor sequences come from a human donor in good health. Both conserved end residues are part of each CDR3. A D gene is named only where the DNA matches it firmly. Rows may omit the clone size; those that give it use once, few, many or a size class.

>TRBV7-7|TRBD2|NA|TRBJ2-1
CASSLGSSGGYNEQFF
TGTGCTAGCAGCTTAGGTTCCAGCGGGGGTTACAATGAGCAGTTCTTC
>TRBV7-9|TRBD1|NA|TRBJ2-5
CASRPGTGAGETQYF
TGTGCCAGCAGACCCGGGACAGGGGCTGGGGAGACCCAGTACTTC
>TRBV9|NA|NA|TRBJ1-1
CASSMNRFPNTEAFF
TGTGCCAGCAGCATGAACCGGTTCCCGAACACTGAAGCTTTCTTT
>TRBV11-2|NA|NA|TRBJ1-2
CASSVGTPRRPPTF
TGTGCCAGCAGCGTAGGGACACCCCGTCGGCCGCCTACTTTC
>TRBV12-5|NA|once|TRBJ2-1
CASGLPGTLATYNEQFF
TGTGCTAGTGGTTTGCCAGGGACTCTAGCTACCTACAATGAGCAGTTCTTC
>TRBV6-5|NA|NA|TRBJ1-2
CASSYSITYGYTF
TGTGCCAGCAGTTACTCGATTACCTATGGCTACACCTTC
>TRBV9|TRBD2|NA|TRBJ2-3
CASSPGTSGSITDTQYF
TGTGCCAGCAGCCCAGGGACTAGCGGGAGTATTACAGATACGCAGTATTTT
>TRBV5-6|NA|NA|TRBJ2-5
CASRGSRGALETQYF
TGTGCCAGCAGGGGTAGTCGGGGGGCGCTAGAGACCCAGTACTTC
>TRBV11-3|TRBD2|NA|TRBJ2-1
CASTPPFRTSAYNEQFF
TGTGCCAGCACCCCCCCCTTCAGGACTAGCGCCTACAATGAGCAGTTCTTC
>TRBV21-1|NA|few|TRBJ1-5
CASSKAYTGKDQPQHF
TGTGCCAGCAGCAAAGCGTATACAGGGAAGGATCAGCCCCAGCATTTT
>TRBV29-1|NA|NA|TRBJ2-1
CSVPLTIRNEQFF
TGCAGCGTCCCCTTGACCATCAGGAATGAGCAGTTCTTC
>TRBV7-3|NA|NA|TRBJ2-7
CASSQDNTYEQYF
TGTGCCAGCAGCCAGGACAATACCTACGAGCAGTACTTC
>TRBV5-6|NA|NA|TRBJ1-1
CASSLVYTEAFF
TGTGCCAGCAGCTTGGTGTACACTGAAGCTTTCTTT
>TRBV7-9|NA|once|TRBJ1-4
CASSMTEKLFF
TGTGCCAGCAGCATGACCGAAAAACTGTTTTTT
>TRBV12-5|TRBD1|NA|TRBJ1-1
CASGFYGTGLAFF
TGTGCTAGTGGTTTCTATGGGACAGGGCTCGCTTTCTTT
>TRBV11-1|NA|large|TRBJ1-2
CASSLASASSYGYTF
TGTGCCAGCAGCTTAGCGAGCGCGTCATCCTATGGCTACACCTTC
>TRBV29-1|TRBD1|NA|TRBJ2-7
CSGGTAYEQYF
TGCAGCGGAGGGACAGCTTACGAGCAGTACTTC
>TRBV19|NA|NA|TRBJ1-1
CASSIWNSRTEAFF
TGTGCCAGTAGTATCTGGAACAGCCGCACTGAAGCTTTCTTT